This T cell receptor (beta chain) was recovered during a study of STAT5B mutations in CD4+ large granular lymphocyte leukemia. For the study at large: Healthy donors showed HLA-associated enrichment of the CDR3 'QG' motif.

The authors' processing: The detection floor for productive clonotype frequency was 2.59 x 10-5. TCRdb's table, derived via immunoSEQ multiplex PCR, lists solely in-frame clones and lacks some. That table gives V, J and clone size, and the DNA gave D and trimming. The sample yields 20,000 to 25,000 clones, about 75% seen once. CDR1 SNHLY and CDR2 FYNNEI come from the germline V gene. The CDR3 runs to 14 residues. Deletions cut 2 bases from V and 6 bases from J, with 12 bases between. Sequencing was done on a sample of CD4+ T cells from blood buffy coats. The chain employs TRBV2 and TRBJ2-3; D might be TRBD2 (6 bases). The origin of this receptor is a human donor in good health. The CDR3 DNA reads as TGTGCCAGCAGTGAAATTATTGGGGGGGATACGCAGTATTTT. Translating it yields CASSEIIGGDTQYF.